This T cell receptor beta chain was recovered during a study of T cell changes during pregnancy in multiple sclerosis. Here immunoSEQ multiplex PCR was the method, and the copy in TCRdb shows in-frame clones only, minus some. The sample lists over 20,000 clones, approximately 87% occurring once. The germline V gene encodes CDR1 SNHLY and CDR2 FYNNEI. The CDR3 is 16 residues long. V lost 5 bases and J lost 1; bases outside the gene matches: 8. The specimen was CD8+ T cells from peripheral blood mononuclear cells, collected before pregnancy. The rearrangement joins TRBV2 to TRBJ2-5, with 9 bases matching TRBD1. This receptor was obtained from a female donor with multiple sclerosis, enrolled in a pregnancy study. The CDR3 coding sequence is TGTGCCAGCAGTACCGGGACAGGGATAGGCCAAGAGACCCAGTACTTC. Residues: CASSTGTGIGQETQYF. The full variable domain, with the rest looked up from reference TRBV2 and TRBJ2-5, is EPEVTQTPSHQVTQMGQEVILRCVPISNHLYFYWYRQILGQKVEFLVSFYNNEISEKSEIFDDQFSVERPDGSNFTLKIRSTKLEDSAMYFCASSTGTGIGQETQYFGPGTRLLVL.